This TCR beta chain appears in the sequencing data of a study of blood T cell repertoires in COVID-19. Whole-study context: Italy, Spain and the United States were the sources of the convalescent and acute COVID-19 samples. The cDNA or gDNA used as material had been derived from T cells, B-cell-depleted T cells, or PBMCs.

Original data processing: Amplification from reference gene primers served as the basis for estimated nucleated cell counts. Some clones are missing from TCRdb's copy, which holds only in-frame ones; the method was immunoSEQ multiplex PCR. The V and J calls and clone size come from that table; D and trimming were worked out from the DNA. The repertoire includes about 56,000 clones, approximately 88% of them detected once, and 20% to 25% sits in the top ten. V dropped 0 bases and J dropped 6; count of bases not matched to a gene: 0. CDR1 and CDR2 (germline): MNHEY, SVGEGT. There are 15 residues in the CDR3.

This chain uses TRBV6-2 or TRBV6-3 with TRBJ2-2; the match to TRBD2 covers 11 bases. Sequenced: peripheral blood. This receptor was taken from a human donor in a cohort sampled during active COVID-19. The CDR3 bases are TGTGCCAGCAGTTACTCGACTAGCGGGGCCGGGGAGCTGTTTTTT. Translation gives CASSYSTSGAGELFF.